One and the same sample provided the 25 T cell receptor beta chains below, sequenced in a study of T cell repertoires in aging, cancer and after chemotherapy. The template was genomic DNA from peripheral blood, not RNA. A mixed TRB-A/B primer pool amplified rearranged TRB by multiplex touch-down PCR. Each CDR3 protein gets one entry after TCRdb re-called the multiplex PCR reads with MiXCR. The sample lists about 7,400 distinct CDR3 sequences, around two fifths occurring once. Input material: blood. The receptors were gathered from a human donor in good health.

V gene TRBV7-9 combines with J gene TRBJ1-3; a possible D gene is TRBD1 (5 bases). CDR1 is SEHNR, CDR2 FQNEAQ, per germline (reference sequence). This CDR3 spans 17 amino acids. V was shortened by 2 bases and J by 0 bases, with 14 bases between the two germline ends. CDR3 nucleotide sequence: TGTGCCAGCAGCTTAAGCGGGACGCAGGGCTCTGGAAACACCATATATTTT. This sequence encodes CASSLSGTQGSGNTIYF.

The genes are TRBV27 and TRBJ1-6, with D tentatively TRBD1 (5 bases). The CDR3 consists of 14 residues. Trimming left V 5 bases short and J 6 bases short, with 11 bases between. Germline CDR1 is MNHEY and CDR2 is SMNVEV (reference sequence). The CDR3 spells CASSPAGSNSPLHF. DNA for the CDR3: TGTGCCAGCAGTCCGGCAGGGAGTAATTCACCCCTCCACTTT.

The chain couples TRBV6-2 or TRBV6-3 to TRBJ2-3, with D tentatively TRBD1 or TRBD2 (5 bases each). This CDR3 is 15 amino acids long. Trimming took off 5 bases at V and 4 bases at J, with 16 bases between the two ends. CDR1 is MNHEY, CDR2 SVGEGT, per germline. The CDR3 coding sequence is TGTGCCAGCAGTAGGGTGGGGGATGGGGCAGATACGCAGTATTTT. Amino acids: CASSRVGDGADTQYF.

V is TRBV20-1 and J is TRBJ2-7; 7 bases fit TRBD2. The CDR3 sequence is 12 residues long. The trim removed 1 base at V and 4 bases at J, leaving 1 base unmatched. The germline gives CDR1 DFQATT, CDR2 SNEGSKA (reference sequence). Here the CDR3 reads CSARVGGYEQYF. CDR3 bases: TGCAGTGCTAGAGTGGGGGGGTACGAGCAGTACTTC.

There are a few counts of this clonotype. V gene TRBV6-5 combines with J gene TRBJ2-7; TRBD2 agrees at 7 bases. The trim removed 6 bases at V and 2 bases at J, leaving 7 bases unmatched. From germline, CDR1 is MNHEY and CDR2 SVGAGI. The CDR3 has 14 amino acids. The CDR3: CASRRLAETYEQYF. The CDR3, as DNA: TGTGCCAGCAGAAGGCTAGCGGAGACCTACGAGCAGTACTTC.

In this sample, this clonotype turned up a few times. J is TRBJ2-6 and V is TRBV27, with 8 bases lining up with TRBD1. The V segment lost 2 bases and the J segment 1 base; nucleotides outside the gene matches: 4. The CDR3 has 17 amino acids. The germline V gene has CDR1 MNHEY and CDR2 SMNVEV (reference sequence). CDR3 nucleotide sequence: TGTGCCAGCAGTTTACGGACAGGGACTTCTGGGGCCAACGTCCTGACTTTC. Amino acid sequence: CASSLRTGTSGANVLTF. Looking up the rest from reference TRBV27 and TRBJ2-6 gives the full variable domain: EAQVTQNPRYLITVTGKKLTVTCSQNMNHEYMSWYRQDPGLGLRQIYYSMNVEVTDKGDVPEGYKVSRKEKRNFPLILESPSPNQTSLYFCASSLRTGTSGANVLTFGAGSRLTVL.

This clonotype was found once. The chain uses TRBV27 and TRBJ2-7, with 8 positions matching TRBD2. CDR1 is MNHEY, CDR2 SMNVEV, per germline (reference sequence). Trimming cost V 8 bases and J 4 bases; bases outside gene matches: 13. The CDR3 spans 15 residues. The DNA for the CDR3 is TGTGCCAGCGGCCGGGGGGGGGGTACTCTTTACGAGCAGTACTTC. Protein product: CASGRGGGTLYEQYF.

The chain uses TRBV5-6 and TRBJ2-5; D is tentatively TRBD1 or TRBD2 (5 bases each). V was shortened by 3 bases and J by 1 base, with 16 bases between the two germline ends. The CDR3 length is 16 residues. From germline, CDR1 is SGHDT and CDR2 YYEEEE. In nucleotides, the CDR3 is TGTGCCAGCAGCTCGGTTCACGGGGCAAGCCAAGAGACCCAGTACTTC. It codes for CASSSVHGASQETQYF.

This clonotype has a handful of counts. The rearrangement joins TRBV7-2 to TRBJ1-2, with 9 bases lining up with TRBD1. There are 15 residues in the CDR3. Unmatched junction bases numbered 6, after V lost 0 bases and J lost 7 bases. The germline CDR1 and CDR2 sequences are SGHTA and FQGNSA. The CDR3 loop is CASSLARDREGGYTF. The DNA for the CDR3 is TGTGCCAGCAGCTTAGCCCGGGACAGGGAGGGTGGCTACACCTTC.

This clonotype has just one count. The rearrangement uses TRBV30 and TRBJ2-3, with 9 bases that match TRBD2. This CDR3 comprises 14 residues. The V gene end was trimmed by 3 bases and the J gene end by 14 bases; junction bases not matched to a gene: 15. Germline loops: CDR1 GTSNPN, CDR2 SVGIG (reference sequence). Written as DNA, the CDR3 is TGTGCCTGGAGGAAGTTAGCGGGGGCTCTGAGGACGTATTTT. Its translation: CAWRKLAGALRTYF.

This clonotype was picked up one time. This chain joins TRBV11-3 and TRBJ2-3, with 12 bases that match TRBD2. V was pared by 8 bases and J by 1 base, with 4 bases of the junction left unmatched. The CDR3 has 15 residues. From germline, CDR1 is SGHNT and CDR2 YENEEA. The CDR3 DNA sequence: TGTGCCAGCGGACGACTAGCGGGGGGCACAGATACGCAGTATTTT. Protein product: CASGRLAGGTDTQYF. Looking up the rest from reference TRBV11-3 and TRBJ2-3 gives the full variable domain: EAGVVQSPRYKIIEKKQPVAFWCNPISGHNTLYWYLQNLGQGPELLIRYENEEAVDDSQLPKDRFSAERLKGVDSTLKIQPAELGDSAVYLCASGRLAGGTDTQYFGPGTRLTVL.

The chain recombines TRBV19 with TRBJ1-2; tentative D call: TRBD1 (5 bases). CDR3 length: 14 residues. Trimming stripped 5 bases from V and 4 bases from J, with 14 bases between. Per germline, CDR1 LNHDA and CDR2 SQIVND (reference sequence). The CDR3 is CASSRTGTGYGYTF. The CDR3 DNA is TGTGCCAGTAGTCGAACCGGGACGGGCTATGGCTACACCTTC.

The V gene is TRBV27, the J gene TRBJ1-1; 8 bases fit TRBD1. The germline V gene has CDR1 MNHEY and CDR2 SMNVEV (reference sequence). The CDR3 totals 15 residues. J was trimmed by 4 bases and V by 9 bases; bases with no gene match: 13. CDR3 loop: CASRTRTGTGTEAFF. DNA of the CDR3: TGTGCCAGTAGAACTCGGACAGGGACGGGCACTGAAGCTTTCTTT.

V gene TRBV18 combines with J gene TRBJ1-5, with a possible D match to TRBD1 (5 bases). Germline CDR1 reads KGHSH; CDR2 reads LQKENI. Trimming removed 3 bases from V and 5 bases from J, with 17 bases in between. The CDR3 covers 16 residues. CDR3 nucleotide sequence: TGTGCCAGCTCACCTGCGGGACGTTCCTTCGATCAGCCCCAGCATTTT. It is translated as CASSPAGRSFDQPQHF. The full variable domain, completed using reference TRBV18 and TRBJ1-5, is NAGVMQNPRHLVRRRGQEARLRCSPMKGHSHVYWYRQLPEEGLKFMVYLQKENIIDESGMPKERFSAEFPKEGPSILRIQQVVRGDSAAYFCASSPAGRSFDQPQHFGDGTRLSIL.

This clonotype was picked up a small number of times. The chain combines TRBV19 with TRBJ1-2; tentatively, D is TRBD1 (5 bases). V lost 4 bases, J lost 4 bases, and 16 bases lay in between. This CDR3 contains 15 residues. The germline CDR1 and CDR2 sequences are LNHDA and SQIVND (reference sequence). The CDR3 sequence is CASSTPGLGTYGYTF. In DNA form, the CDR3 reads TGTGCCAGTAGTACTCCGGGATTAGGGACCTATGGCTACACCTTC.

The V gene is TRBV5-1, the J gene TRBJ2-7; D gene uncertain. Germline lookup yields CDR1 SGHRS and CDR2 YFSETQ. The CDR3 is 12 amino acids. V was cut by 5 bases and J by 5 bases, with 11 bases left in between. CDR3 in amino acids: CASRGSSHEQYF. The CDR3 DNA reads TGCGCCAGCAGAGGATCATCTCACGAGCAGTACTTC.

The CDR3, as DNA: TGTGCCAGCAGCCAATACCTTGACAGCTTTGAAGCTTTCTTT. As protein: CASSQYLDSFEAFF. This rearrangement joins TRBV5-6 to TRBJ1-1; the D gene is possibly TRBD1 (5 bases). The CDR3 has 14 amino acids. With 4 bases removed from V and 7 bases from J, the gap between germline ends came to 17 bases. Germline CDR1 and CDR2: SGHDT and YYEEEE.

The rearrangement links TRBV20-1 to TRBJ1-5; no clear D gene. Trimming left V 5 bases short and J 2 bases short, with 10 bases between. Germline V lookup: CDR1 DFQATT, CDR2 SNEGSKA (reference sequence). The CDR3 is made up of 13 amino acids. Written as DNA, the CDR3 is TGCAGTGCTCCGGGGTTAGGCAATCAGCCCCAGCATTTT. Translated: CSAPGLGNQPQHF.

This clonotype is a singleton in its sample. This chain joins TRBV20-1 and TRBJ1-1; TRBD1 agrees at 7 bases. The V segment lost 2 bases and the J segment 6 bases; nucleotides outside the gene matches: 12. The CDR3 covers 15 residues. CDR1 and CDR2 from the germline V gene are DFQATT and SNEGSKA (reference sequence). The CDR3 DNA sequence: TGCAGTGCTAGAAGGACAGGAATCGGTGGAGCTGAAGCTTTCTTT. It codes for CSARRTGIGGAEAFF.

This clonotype is medium-sized (0.01 to 0.1%) within its sample. V usage is TRBV20-1 and J usage is TRBJ2-1; 9 positions match TRBD2. The CDR3 runs to 14 residues. Germline CDR1 and CDR2: DFQATT and SNEGSKA (reference sequence). J was trimmed by 6 bases and V by 3 bases; bases with no gene match: 6. CDR3 DNA: TGCAGTGCTAGTGTTAGCGGGGGAAGCAATGAGCAGTTCTTC. Its protein product is CSASVSGGSNEQFF.

This clonotype has more than one count but fewer than ten. This chain connects TRBV7-9 to TRBJ2-6, with D hard to call. CDR3 length equals 21 residues. Trimming shortened V by 3 bases and J by 0 bases, and 24 bases separated the two germline ends. Germline lookup yields CDR1 SEHNR and CDR2 FQNEAQ (reference sequence). The CDR3 is CASSFTGSAPARPSGANVLTF. CDR3 bases: TGTGCCAGCAGCTTCACCGGCTCGGCACCCGCTCGCCCCTCTGGGGCCAACGTCCTGACTTTC.

This clonotype has only a few counts. The CDR3: CASSQDMASLNYGYTF. The CDR3 DNA reads as TGCGCCAGCAGCCAAGATATGGCCAGTTTAAACTATGGCTACACCTTC. The chain recombines TRBV4-3 with TRBJ1-2; D call uncertain. The germline gives CDR1 LGHNA, CDR2 YSLEER. This CDR3 region has 16 residues. Trimming took off 0 bases at V and 2 bases at J, with 13 bases between the two ends.

This clonotype was found a few times. The rearrangement joins TRBV19 to TRBJ2-6; D is unclear. The germline CDR1 and CDR2 sequences are LNHDA and SQIVND (reference sequence). This CDR3 is 15 amino acids long. V gave up 3 bases and J gave up 4 bases, with 10 bases separating them. This chain's CDR3 is CASSMRPGGANVLTF. DNA of the CDR3: TGTGCCAGTAGTATGAGGCCAGGCGGGGCCAACGTCCTGACTTTC.

The rearrangement links TRBV6-1 to TRBJ1-4; TRBD1 might be the D (6 bases). The germline CDR1 and CDR2 sequences are MNHNS and SASEGT. The CDR3 totals 15 residues. The germline V and J ends were trimmed by 2 bases and 3 bases, with 10 bases remaining between them. The CDR3 DNA reads TGTGCCAGCAGTGAACTCACAGGGCCTAATGAAAAACTGTTTTTT. It codes for CASSELTGPNEKLFF.

This clonotype was observed a handful of times. The chain couples TRBV6-1 to TRBJ2-3, with TRBD2 identical over 8 bases. The trim removed 0 bases at V and 6 bases at J, leaving 8 bases unmatched. Germline V gives CDR1 MNHNS, CDR2 SASEGT. The CDR3 covers 16 residues. The DNA of the CDR3 is TGTGCCAGCAGTGAAGCGGTGGGCGGGGGGCGGGATACGCAGTATTTT. This translates into CASSEAVGGGRDTQYF.